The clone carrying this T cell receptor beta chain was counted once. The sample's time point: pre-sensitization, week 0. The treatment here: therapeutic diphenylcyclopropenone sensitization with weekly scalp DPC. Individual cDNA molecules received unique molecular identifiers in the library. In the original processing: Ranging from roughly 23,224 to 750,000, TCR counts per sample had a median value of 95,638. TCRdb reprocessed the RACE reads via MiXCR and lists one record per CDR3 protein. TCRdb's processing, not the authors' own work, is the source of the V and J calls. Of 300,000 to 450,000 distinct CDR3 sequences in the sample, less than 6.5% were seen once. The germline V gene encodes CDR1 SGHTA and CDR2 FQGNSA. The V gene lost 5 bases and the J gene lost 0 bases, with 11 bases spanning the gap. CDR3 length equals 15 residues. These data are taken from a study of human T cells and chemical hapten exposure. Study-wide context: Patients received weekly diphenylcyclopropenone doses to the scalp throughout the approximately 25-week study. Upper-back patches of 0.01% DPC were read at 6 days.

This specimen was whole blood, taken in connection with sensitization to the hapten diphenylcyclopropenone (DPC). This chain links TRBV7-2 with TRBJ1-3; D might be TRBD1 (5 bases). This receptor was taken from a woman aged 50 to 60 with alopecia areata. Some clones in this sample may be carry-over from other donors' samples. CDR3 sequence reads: CASSPPGHSGNTIYF. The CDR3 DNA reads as TGTGCCAGCAGCCCTCCGGGGCACTCTGGAAACACCATATATTTT.